This passage covers 20 T cell receptor beta chains from one sample sequenced in a study of human T cells and chemical hapten exposure. Time point here: patch test 1, 2 weeks after DPC sensitization. Treatment defined: therapeutic diphenylcyclopropenone sensitization with weekly scalp DPC. Total RNA extraction was carried out from unfractionated whole blood. TCRdb recomputed calls from the RACE reads with MiXCR, one row per CDR3 protein. The data hold over 50,000 distinct CDR3 sequences, with approximately 10% observed a single time. This specimen was whole blood, taken in connection with sensitization to the hapten diphenylcyclopropenone (DPC). These TCRs come from a woman between 40 and 55 years old with alopecia areata. Some clones in this sample may be carry-over from other donors' samples.

The chain employs TRBV20-1 and TRBJ2-7; D uncertain. V was cut by 5 bases and J by 2 bases, with 13 bases left in between. Germline V gene data show CDR1 as DFQATT and CDR2 as SNEGSKA (reference sequence). There are 13 residues in the CDR3. The CDR3: CSARGPDPYEQYF. DNA of the CDR3: TGCAGTGCTCGAGGCCCCGACCCCTACGAGCAGTACTTC.

The chain couples TRBV20-1 to TRBJ2-2; 10 bases align to TRBD2. With 0 bases clipped from V and 6 bases from J, the junction kept 4 bases outside the gene matches. CDR3 size: 15 residues. Germline CDR1 DFQATT, CDR2 SNEGSKA (reference sequence). The CDR3 coding sequence is TGCAGTGCTAGAGATGATCTAGCGGGAGCCGGGGAGCTGTTTTTT. The encoded protein is CSARDDLAGAGELFF.

This clonotype came up a few times. The V gene is TRBV4-1, the J gene TRBJ2-1, with D maybe TRBD2 (6 bases). The CDR3 extends over 19 amino acids. The germline V gene encodes CDR1 MGHRA and CDR2 YSYEKL. The V gene lost 1 base and the J gene lost 4 bases, with 23 bases spanning the gap. For the CDR3, the DNA is TGCGCCAGCAGCCAAGCCCCGCCTGTGGGGACTCTGTCGTACAATGAGCAGTTCTTC. Protein product: CASSQAPPVGTLSYNEQFF.

The gene calls are TRBV12-3 or TRBV12-4 and TRBJ1-1; D is possibly TRBD1 (5 bases). Trimming stripped 7 bases from V and 3 bases from J, with 12 bases between. CDR3 length: 13 residues. This CDR3 reads CASTLSGYTEAFF. Written as DNA, the CDR3 is TGTGCCAGCACCCTGTCAGGGTACACTGAAGCTTTCTTT.

The chain is built from TRBV14 and TRBJ1-1; D is unresolved. Trimming removed 1 base at V and 0 bases at J, with 9 bases between. The CDR3 totals 15 residues. Germline CDR1 is SGHDN and CDR2 is FVKESK. CDR3 bases: TGTGCCAGCAGCCAAGTCGAAGGGATGAACACTGAAGCTTTCTTT. Its protein is CASSQVEGMNTEAFF.

Ten or more counts support this clonotype. This sequence joins TRBV7-9 and TRBJ2-4; TRBD2 might be the D (6 bases). CDR3 length: 15 amino acids. Per the germline V gene, CDR1 is SEHNR and CDR2 is FQNEAQ (reference sequence). Trimming removed 5 bases from V and 0 bases from J, with 11 bases in between. This CDR3 is CASSLPSVAKNIQYF. CDR3 coding DNA: TGTGCCAGCAGCCTCCCTAGCGTAGCCAAAAACATTCAGTACTTC.

Note on this clonotype: This clone may be a read error of a much larger clone one base away. The chain joins TRBV21-1 to TRBJ2-4; TRBD1 is taken as the D call from the table, unchecked against the DNA. TRBV21-1 is designated a pseudogene. This CDR3 contains 23 residues. The CDR3 protein is CARSSRDSQTLPKPKIAKNIQYF. The CDR3 nucleotides read TGTGCCCGCAGCTCCCGGGACAGTCAAACCCTCCCCAAACCCAAGATAGCCAAAAACATTCAGTACTTC.

V is TRBV12-5 and J is TRBJ2-5, with D tentatively TRBD1 (5 bases). Germline loops: CDR1 LGHNT, CDR2 FRNRAP. The V gene lost 6 bases and the J gene lost 5 bases, with 16 bases spanning the gap. This CDR3 region has 14 residues. CDR3 nucleotide sequence: TGTGCTAGTGGGAATCCAGGGTCGCAGGAGACCCAGTACTTC. It specifies CASGNPGSQETQYF.

The chain uses TRBV12-3 or TRBV12-4 and TRBJ2-1; no definite D call. V lost 2 bases and J lost 12, with 8 bases in between. The CDR3 has 11 amino acids. Written as DNA, the CDR3 is TGTGCCAGCAGTTTAAGGGTAGGGCAGTTCTTC. Protein: CASSLRVGQFF.

This clonotype was detected ten times or more. The genes are TRBV10-2 and TRBJ1-3; TRBD1 might be the D (5 bases). Germline CDR1 reads WSHSY; CDR2 reads SAAADI. V was cut by 6 bases and J by 1 base, with 19 bases left in between. This CDR3 has 17 amino acids. The CDR3, as DNA: TGCGCCAGCAGCGAGACAGTCCTCCTATCTTCTGGAAACACCATATATTTT. Translated, it gives CASSETVLLSSGNTIYF.

The table lists this clonotype with many counts. The chain uses TRBV18 and TRBJ1-1; D is uncertain. CDR1 and CDR2 from the germline V gene are KGHSH and LQKENI. Trimming left V 3 bases short and J 5 bases short, with 16 bases between. This CDR3 contains 15 residues. CDR3 sequence reads: CASSPFSDAQTEAFF. In DNA form, the CDR3 reads TGTGCCAGCTCACCTTTCTCGGACGCCCAGACTGAAGCTTTCTTT.

This clonotype was seen a few times. The chain has TRBV12-3 or TRBV12-4 and TRBJ2-5; 10 bases agree with TRBD2. The length of the CDR3 is 14 residues. Trimming at V came to 5 bases and at J to 9 bases, leaving 9 bases not matched to a gene. CDR3 nucleotide sequence: TGTGCCAGCAGTGCCTCTAGCGGGGGAGGGGCCCAGTACTTC. Encoded protein: CASSASSGGGAQYF.

This clonotype was detected ten times or more. The V call is TRBV6-5, the J call TRBJ1-2; D perhaps matches TRBD1 (5 bases). The CDR3 contains 13 residues. Trimming pared 2 bases from V and 6 bases from J, leaving 10 bases between. Germline CDR1 MNHEY, CDR2 SVGAGI. CDR3 sequence: CASSYPQGDGYTF. DNA for the CDR3: TGTGCCAGCAGTTACCCTCAGGGAGATGGCTACACCTTC.

In nucleotides, the CDR3 is TGTGCCATCAGTCCGGGACAGGGAAATCAGCCCCAGCATTTT. Amino acids: CAISPGQGNQPQHF. This chain uses TRBV10-3 with TRBJ1-5, with 9 bases matching TRBD1. The V gene end was trimmed by 5 bases and the J gene end by 4 bases; junction bases not matched to a gene: 3. The CDR3 spans 14 residues. Germline V gene lookup returns CDR1 ENHRY and CDR2 SYGVKD.

The V gene is TRBV7-9, the J gene TRBJ1-4, with 9 nucleotides matching TRBD1. The junction had 1 base not matched to a gene; V was cut back by 3 bases and J by 5 bases. The CDR3 sequence is 14 residues long. Germline V gene lookup returns CDR1 SEHNR and CDR2 FQNEAQ (reference sequence). The CDR3 region has the DNA TGTGCCAGCAGCTTCGGACAGGGGAATGAAAAACTGTTTTTT. Protein sequence: CASSFGQGNEKLFF.

The J gene is TRBJ2-5, the V gene TRBV5-1; D not certain. The germline gives CDR1 SGHRS, CDR2 YFSETQ. The V end lost 0 bases, the J end lost 5 bases, and 11 bases lay between the germline ends. The CDR3 is made up of 14 amino acids. The CDR3 DNA follows: TGCGCCAGCAGCTTGGAGTCTCGTGGGGAGACCCAGTACTTC. Protein product: CASSLESRGETQYF.

This clonotype was seen more than once but under ten times. The rearrangement uses TRBV29-1 and TRBJ1-1; no clear D. V was shortened by 7 bases and J by 0 bases, with 3 bases between the two germline ends. Germline-derived CDR1 and CDR2 are SQVTM and ANQGSEA. The CDR3 sequence is 10 residues long. The CDR3 here is CSGMNTEAFF. The CDR3 DNA sequence: TGCAGCGGAATGAACACTGAAGCTTTCTTT.

This clonotype was counted between two and nine times. The genes are TRBV20-1 and TRBJ2-4, with a weak D call TRBD1 (6 bases). The CDR3 length is 13 residues. Germline V gene lookup returns CDR1 DFQATT and CDR2 SNEGSKA (reference sequence). The V end lost 5 bases, the J end lost 4 bases, and 12 bases lay between the germline ends. The CDR3 is CSAPGTPKNIQYF. The CDR3 DNA is TGCAGTGCTCCCGGGACACCTAAAAACATTCAGTACTTC.

This clonotype showed up many times. V is TRBV6-2 or TRBV6-3 and J is TRBJ1-5; no definite D call. Germline CDR1 is MNHEY and CDR2 is SVGEGT. This CDR3 contains 12 residues. Trimming took 4 bases from V and 3 from J, leaving 4 bases between them. CDR3 loop: CASSFLNQPQHF. The DNA of the CDR3 is TGTGCCAGCAGTTTCCTCAATCAGCCCCAGCATTTT.

This clonotype was recorded at least ten times. The gene calls are TRBV4-1 and TRBJ2-5, with TRBD1 matching over 8 bases. The CDR3 spans 16 residues. CDR1 is MGHRA, CDR2 YSYEKL, per germline. Trimming removed 1 base from V and 4 bases from J; junction bases left unmatched: 8. The CDR3 DNA sequence: TGCGCCAGCAGCCAAGCTCCGGACAGGGCGGCAGAGACCCAGTACTTC. Translated, it gives CASSQAPDRAAETQYF.